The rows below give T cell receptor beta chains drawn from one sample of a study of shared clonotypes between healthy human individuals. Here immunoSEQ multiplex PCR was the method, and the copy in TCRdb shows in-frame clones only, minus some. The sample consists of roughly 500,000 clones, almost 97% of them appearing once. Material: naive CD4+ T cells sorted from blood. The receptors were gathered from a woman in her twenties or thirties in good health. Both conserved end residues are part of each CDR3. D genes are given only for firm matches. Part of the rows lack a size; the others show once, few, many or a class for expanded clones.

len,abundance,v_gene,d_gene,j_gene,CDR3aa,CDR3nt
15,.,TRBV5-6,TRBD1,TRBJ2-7,CASSLGDRDSYEQYF,TGTGCCAGCAGCTTGGGGGACAGGGACTCCTACGAGCAGTACTTC
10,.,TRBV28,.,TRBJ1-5,CASRIQPQHF,TGTGCCAGCAGGATTCAGCCCCAGCATTTT
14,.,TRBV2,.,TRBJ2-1,CASTGTRLYNEQFF,TGTGCCAGCACCGGGACGAGACTTTACAATGAGCAGTTCTTC
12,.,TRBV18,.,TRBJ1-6,CASSPVDSPLHF,TGTGCCAGCTCACCTGTGGATTCACCCCTCCACTTT
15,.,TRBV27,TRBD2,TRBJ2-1,CASSSGTSGRNEQFF,TGTGCCAGCAGTTCCGGGACTAGCGGGAGAAATGAGCAGTTCTTC
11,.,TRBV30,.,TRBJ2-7,CAWSATYEQYF,TGTGCCTGGAGTGCCACCTACGAGCAGTACTTC
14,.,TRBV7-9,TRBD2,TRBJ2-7,CASSHRLAGVEQYF,TGTGCCAGCAGTCACCGACTAGCGGGAGTCGAGCAGTACTTC
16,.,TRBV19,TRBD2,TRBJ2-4,CASRGTGGPVGNIQYF,TGTGCCAGTAGAGGAACGGGAGGGCCGGTAGGAAACATTCAGTACTTC
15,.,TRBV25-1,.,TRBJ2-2,CASTSQTSGAGELFF,TGTGCCAGCACTTCGCAAACGAGTGGGGCCGGGGAGCTGTTTTTT
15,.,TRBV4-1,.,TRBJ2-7,CASSQQRLSSYEQYF,TGCGCCAGCAGCCAACAGCGGCTAAGCTCCTACGAGCAGTACTTC
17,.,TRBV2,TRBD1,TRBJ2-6,CASRGQLYDSGANVLTF,TGTGCCAGCAGGGGACAGCTGTATGACTCTGGGGCCAACGTCCTGACTTTC
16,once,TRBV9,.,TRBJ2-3,CASSVGDRQGTDTQYF,TGTGCCAGCAGCGTAGGAGACAGGCAGGGCACAGATACGCAGTATTTT
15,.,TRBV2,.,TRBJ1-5,CASSGGGTGSQPQHF,TGTGCCAGCAGTGGGGGGGGCACAGGGAGTCAGCCCCAGCATTTT
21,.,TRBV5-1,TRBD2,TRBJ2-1,CASSLSSGVKLAGGPHNEQFF,TGCGCCAGCAGCTTGTCATCAGGGGTGAAACTAGCGGGAGGGCCCCACAATGAGCAGTTCTTC
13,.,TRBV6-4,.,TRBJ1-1,CASSDSGNTEAFF,TGTGCCAGCAGTGACTCGGGGAACACTGAAGCTTTCTTT
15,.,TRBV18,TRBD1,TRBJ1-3,CASSPTGDSGNTIYF,TGTGCCAGCTCACCTACAGGGGACTCTGGAAACACCATATATTTT
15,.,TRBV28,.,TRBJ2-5,CASSLFSDIQETQYF,TGTGCCAGCAGTTTATTCTCGGACATCCAAGAGACCCAGTACTTC
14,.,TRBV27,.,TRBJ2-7,CASSSAGQPYEQYF,TGTGCCAGCAGTTCCGCGGGACAGCCCTACGAGCAGTACTTC
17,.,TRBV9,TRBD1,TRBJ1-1,CASSAFTGGDAGTEAFF,TGTGCCAGCAGCGCGTTTACAGGGGGGGATGCCGGGACTGAAGCTTTCTTT
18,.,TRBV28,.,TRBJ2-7,CASSLSHLGQRDSYEQYF,TGTGCCAGCAGTTTATCCCACCTTGGACAGCGGGACTCCTACGAGCAGTACTTC
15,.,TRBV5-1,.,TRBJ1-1,CASSLGAGAHTEAFF,TGCGCCAGCAGCTTGGGTGCGGGGGCGCATACTGAAGCTTTCTTT
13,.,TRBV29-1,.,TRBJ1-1,CSVEGHLNTEAFF,TGCAGCGTTGAAGGGCACTTGAACACTGAAGCTTTCTTT
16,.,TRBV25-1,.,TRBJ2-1,CASSEWSSAGVDEQFF,TGTGCCAGCAGTGAATGGAGTAGCGCTGGGGTGGATGAGCAGTTCTTC
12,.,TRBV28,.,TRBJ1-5,CASRGGVGSQHF,TGTGCCAGCAGAGGTGGTGTGGGGTCCCAGCATTTT
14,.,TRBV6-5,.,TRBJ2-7,CASSYLQASYEQYF,TGTGCCAGCAGTTACCTACAGGCCAGCTACGAGCAGTACTTC
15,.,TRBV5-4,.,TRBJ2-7,CASSLNGGRTYEQYF,TGTGCCAGCAGCTTGAACGGGGGTAGAACCTACGAGCAGTACTTC
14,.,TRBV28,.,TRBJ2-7,CASSLEGPSYEQYF,TGTGCCAGCAGTTTGGAGGGACCAAGCTACGAGCAGTACTTC
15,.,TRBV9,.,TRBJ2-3,CASSPPGGVADTQYF,TGTGCCAGCAGCCCTCCCGGGGGCGTCGCAGATACGCAGTATTTT
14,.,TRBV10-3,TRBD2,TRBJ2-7,CAISESVGRGEQYF,TGTGCCATCAGTGAGTCAGTGGGGAGGGGCGAGCAGTACTTC
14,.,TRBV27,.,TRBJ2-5,CASSPGQIQETQYF,TGTGCCAGCAGTCCCGGACAGATCCAAGAGACCCAGTACTTC
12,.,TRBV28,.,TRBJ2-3,CASSQSTDTQYF,TGTGCCAGCAGCCAGAGCACAGATACGCAGTATTTT